This is a list of T cell receptor beta chains from one sample in a study of blood T cell repertoires in COVID-19. Sequenced by immunoSEQ multiplex PCR; TCRdb stores in-frame clones only, minus some. The data hold roughly 280,000 clones, with around nine tenths observed a single time. What was sequenced was peripheral blood. The receptors were gathered from a man aged 25-45 years with active or convalescent COVID-19. Both conserved end residues are part of each CDR3. The D gene is left open where the match is weak. The size of a clone is reported for some rows only, either as once, few or many, or as a class for expanded clones.

>.|TRBD2|TRBV4-1|TRBJ2-3
CASSQVPSGGEADTQYF
TGCGCCAGCAGCCAAGTACCTAGCGGGGGGGAGGCAGATACGCAGTATTTT
>.|.|TRBV27|TRBJ2-7
CASSSTGTPYEQYF
TGTGCCAGCAGTTCTACAGGGACGCCCTACGAGCAGTACTTC
>.|.|TRBV6-5|TRBJ2-3
CASPPQGGTDTQYF
TGTGCCAGCCCCCCTCAAGGGGGCACAGATACGCAGTATTTT
>.|TRBD1|TRBV3-1/TRBV3-2|TRBJ2-1
CASSRGQGYDEQFF
TGTGCCAGCAGTCGAGGACAGGGGTACGATGAGCAGTTCTTC
>.|.|TRBV3-1/TRBV3-2|TRBJ2-5
CASSHTGETQYF
TGTGCCAGCAGCCATACGGGGGAGACCCAGTACTTC
>.|TRBD1|TRBV5-1|TRBJ2-6
CASSKMGQGTSGANVLTF
TGCGCCAGCAGCAAAATGGGACAGGGGACCTCTGGGGCCAACGTCCTGACTTTC
>.|.|TRBV27|TRBJ1-5
CASSAAAGQPQHF
TGTGCCAGCAGTGCTGCGGCGGGTCAGCCCCAGCATTTT
>.|.|TRBV7-6|TRBJ2-1
CASSFSRVDTSYNEQFF
TGTGCCAGCAGCTTTTCCAGGGTCGACACATCCTACAATGAGCAGTTCTTC
>once|.|TRBV3-1/TRBV3-2|TRBJ2-7
CASSQGLGPTEGEQYF
TGTGCCAGCAGCCAAGGACTAGGCCCCACAGAGGGCGAGCAGTACTTC
>.|.|TRBV28|TRBJ1-1
CASSLRGRGSNTEAFF
TGTGCCAGCAGTTTAAGGGGCAGGGGATCGAACACTGAAGCTTTCTTT
>.|.|TRBV7-8|TRBJ2-1
CASSLGGSYNEQFF
TGTGCCAGCAGCTTAGGCGGCTCATACAATGAGCAGTTCTTC
>.|.|TRBV30|TRBJ1-6
CAWSVGQGNSPLHF
TGTGCCTGGAGTGTAGGTCAGGGGAATTCACCCCTCCACTTT
>.|.|TRBV9|TRBJ1-2
CASSVVQGNGYTF
TGTGCCAGCAGCGTAGTACAGGGTAATGGCTACACCTTC
>.|.|TRBV6-5|TRBJ1-2
CASSLRTGGYTF
TGTGCCAGCAGTCTACGAACGGGTGGCTACACCTTC
>.|.|TRBV6-6|TRBJ2-1
CASSYDPGAYNEQFF
TGTGCCAGCAGTTACGATCCAGGGGCTTACAATGAGCAGTTCTTC
>once|.|TRBV19|TRBJ2-5
CASSSSVGRETQYF
TGTGCCAGTAGTTCCTCTGTGGGGCGAGAGACCCAGTACTTC
>.|.|TRBV2|TRBJ2-5
CASSDEQGGETQYF
TGTGCCAGCAGTGATGAGCAGGGGGGAGAGACCCAGTACTTC
>.|TRBD2|TRBV5-4|TRBJ2-1
CASSRTSGHNEQFF
TGTGCCAGCAGCAGAACTAGCGGGCACAATGAGCAGTTCTTC
>.|TRBD1|TRBV7-2|TRBJ2-7
CASSLSGGYEQYF
TGTGCCAGCAGCTTATCAGGGGGCTACGAGCAGTACTTC
>.|TRBD1|TRBV13|TRBJ2-1
CASSNRDRGYNEQFF
TGTGCCAGCAGCAACCGGGACAGGGGTTACAATGAGCAGTTCTTC
>.|.|TRBV7-9|TRBJ2-3
CASREDRYTQYF
TGTGCCAGCAGGGAAGACAGATATACGCAGTATTTT
>.|.|TRBV5-1|TRBJ1-1
CASSLPGNTEAFF
TGCGCCAGCAGCTTGCCCGGGAACACTGAAGCTTTCTTT
>once|.|TRBV10-3|TRBJ1-5
CAISEPTQNQPQHF
TGTGCCATCAGTGAGCCGACACAGAATCAGCCCCAGCATTTT
>once|.|TRBV4-3|TRBJ2-1
CASSQDLGVGGRNEQFF
TGCGCCAGCAGCCAAGATCTGGGAGTGGGGGGGCGTAATGAGCAGTTCTTC
>.|.|TRBV9|TRBJ1-1
CASSVGAPETEAFF
TGTGCCAGCAGCGTAGGGGCGCCGGAAACTGAAGCTTTCTTT
>once|.|TRBV30|TRBJ1-2
CAWSPVRLYGYTF
TGTGCCTGGAGCCCCGTCAGGCTCTATGGCTACACCTTC
>.|.|TRBV14|TRBJ1-1
CASSQAGGGDTEAFF
TGTGCCAGCAGCCAAGCGGGGGGGGGCGACACTGAAGCTTTCTTT
>.|.|TRBV5-1|TRBJ1-1
CASRGETEAFF
TGCGCCAGCAGGGGAGAAACTGAAGCTTTCTTT
>.|.|TRBV11-3|TRBJ2-1
CASSLDSSSSEQFF
TGTGCCAGCAGCTTAGACTCATCTTCCAGTGAGCAGTTCTTC
>.|.|TRBV5-1|TRBJ1-4
CASRDRVKEKLFF
TGCGCCAGCAGAGATAGAGTGAAAGAAAAACTGTTTTTT
>.|TRBD2|TRBV4-2|TRBJ2-3
CASSQDRGGGTDTQYF
TGTGCCAGCAGCCAAGATCGGGGGGGCGGCACAGATACGCAGTATTTT
>.|TRBD2|TRBV19|TRBJ2-1
CASSIMDSGGAYEQFF
TGTGCCAGTAGTATAATGGACAGCGGGGGGGCCTATGAGCAGTTCTTC
>.|TRBD2|TRBV6-5|TRBJ2-7
CASSLTSGGAIYEQYF
TGTGCCAGCAGTTTGACTAGCGGGGGGGCTATTTACGAGCAGTACTTC
>.|.|TRBV29-1|TRBJ1-6
CSVDEFRSYNSPLHF
TGCAGCGTTGACGAGTTCCGGAGTTATAATTCACCCCTCCACTTT
>.|.|TRBV5-4|TRBJ1-1
CASRGAPSQPGGTEAFF
TGTGCCAGCAGGGGGGCCCCCTCCCAACCGGGTGGGACTGAAGCTTTCTTT
>.|TRBD1|TRBV9|TRBJ1-4
CASSAGGQGASEKLFF
TGTGCCAGCAGCGCAGGGGGGCAGGGGGCTTCTGAAAAACTGTTTTTT
>.|TRBD2|TRBV4-1|TRBJ2-1
CASSQEAGALYNEQFF
TGCGCCAGCAGCCAAGAAGCGGGGGCCCTATACAATGAGCAGTTCTTC
>once|.|TRBV4-3|TRBJ2-7
CASSQDRASGGSEQYF
TGCGCCAGCAGCCAAGATAGAGCTAGTGGGGGCAGCGAGCAGTACTTC
>.|TRBD2|TRBV27|TRBJ2-1
CASSYSGGESSYNEQFF
TGTGCCAGCAGTTACTCGGGGGGAGAAAGCTCCTACAATGAGCAGTTCTTC
>.|.|TRBV15|TRBJ1-1
CATSRVLRNTEAFF
TGTGCCACCAGCAGAGTGTTGAGGAACACTGAAGCTTTCTTT
>.|.|TRBV28|TRBJ2-7
CVCLGGPSYEQYF
TGTGTCTGCTTGGGGGGGCCCTCCTACGAGCAGTACTTC
>.|.|TRBV7-9|TRBJ1-1
CASSDNPIGRRGTEAFF
TGTGCCAGCAGCGACAACCCGATCGGGAGACGAGGGACTGAAGCTTTCTTT
>.|TRBD2|TRBV30|TRBJ2-7
CAWSVNLGGGYEQYF
TGTGCCTGGAGTGTGAACCTCGGGGGGGGCTACGAGCAGTACTTC
>.|.|TRBV27|TRBJ1-6
CASSLNQIESSPLHF
TGTGCCAGCAGTTTAAACCAAATTGAGAGTTCACCCCTCCACTTT
>few|.|TRBV15|TRBJ2-3
CATSREAGPTDTQYF
TGTGCCACCAGCAGAGAGGCAGGCCCCACAGATACGCAGTATTTT
>.|.|TRBV4-2|TRBJ1-1
CASSQVRGEGAEAFF
TGTGCCAGCAGCCAAGTCCGCGGGGAAGGGGCTGAAGCTTTCTTT